A single sample gave rise to the 18 T cell receptor beta chains below, sequenced in a study of spatial heterogeneity in lung cancer. MiXCR, applied by TCRdb to the 5' RACE reads, yields one record per CDR3 protein. The sample consists of 89,000 or so distinct CDR3 sequences, approximately 21% of them appearing once. Stated time point: sample taken at primary tumor resection. Whole RNA was taken from tumor, nontumor lung or frozen PBMC; it was then sequenced unsorted. The sequencing used PBMCs, collected at surgery. The receptor source for this set is a male donor with early-stage non-small cell lung cancer.

The chain combines TRBV30 with TRBJ1-2; D is perhaps TRBD1 (5 bases). The CDR3 has 15 amino acids. CDR1 GTSNPN and CDR2 SVGIG come from the germline V gene (reference sequence). V was pared by 2 bases and J by 6 bases, with 19 bases between. As DNA, the CDR3 is TGTGCCTGGAGTAGGGGAATTGGAGGCTTCGATGGCTACACCTTC. Translating gives CAWSRGIGGFDGYTF.

This clonotype has a count of ten or more. The chain employs TRBV10-3 and TRBJ2-6; D not certain. V shed 1 base and J shed 4 bases, with 8 bases lying between them. CDR3 size: 15 residues. Germline loops: CDR1 ENHRY, CDR2 SYGVKD. Here the CDR3 reads CAISEFGLGANVLTF. CDR3 nucleotide sequence: TGTGCCATCAGTGAGTTCGGTTTGGGGGCCAACGTCCTGACTTTC.

V gene TRBV7-8 combines with J gene TRBJ1-2; TRBD1 matches 7 bases. The CDR3 consists of 15 residues. Germline CDR1 is SGHVS and CDR2 is FQNEAQ. V gave up 2 bases and J gave up 2 bases; unmatched junction bases: 5. The chain's CDR3 is CASSLSPGQNYGYTF. As DNA, the CDR3 is TGTGCCAGCAGCTTATCACCGGGACAGAACTATGGCTACACCTTC.

This clonotype was seen only a few times. This chain uses TRBV7-8 with TRBJ2-1, with 7 nucleotides matching TRBD1. The CDR3 covers 17 residues. Germline V gene sequence: CDR1 SGHVS, CDR2 FQNEAQ. J gave up 6 bases and V 1 base, and 12 bases lay outside the gene matches. This CDR3 reads CASSLVGLTGRGNEQFF. In nucleotides, the CDR3 is TGTGCCAGCAGCTTAGTTGGTTTGACAGGGCGAGGCAATGAGCAGTTCTTC. Complete variable domain (other parts from reference TRBV7-8 and TRBJ2-1): GAGVSQSPRYKVAKRGQDVALRCDPISGHVSLFWYQQALGQGPEFLTYFQNEAQLDKSGLPSDRFFAERPEGSVSTLKIQRTQQEDSAVYLCASSLVGLTGRGNEQFFGPGTRLTVL.

This chain uses TRBV10-3 with TRBJ1-1; TRBD1 agrees at 9 bases. Germline CDR1 and CDR2: ENHRY and SYGVKD. The CDR3 runs 18 residues. The V segment lost 3 bases and the J segment 3 bases; nucleotides outside the gene matches: 14. CDR3 sequence: CAISDRPGQGFEDTEAFF. The CDR3 region has the DNA TGTGCCATCAGTGACCGACCGGGACAGGGCTTCGAGGACACTGAAGCTTTCTTT.

The sample holds many counts of this clonotype. This sequence joins TRBV27 and TRBJ1-6; D is ambiguous. The CDR3 length is 14 residues. CDR1 MNHEY and CDR2 SMNVEV come from the germline V gene (reference sequence). V shed 5 bases and J shed 3 bases, with 8 bases lying between them. The CDR3 nucleotides read TGTGCCAGCAGTCTCGACATCTATAATTCACCCCTCCACTTT. Translated: CASSLDIYNSPLHF.

This rearrangement joins TRBV24-1 to TRBJ1-1; D is perhaps TRBD1 (6 bases). Germline assignment: CDR1 KGHDR and CDR2 SFDVKD. The CDR3 runs 13 residues. The V end lost 4 bases, the J end lost 9 bases, and 14 bases lay between the germline ends. The DNA for the CDR3 is TGTGCCACCAGTGACCCGGACAGTTTTCAAGCTTTCTTT. This translates into CATSDPDSFQAFF.

This clonotype occurred a few times. J is TRBJ2-7 and V is TRBV6-5; TRBD1 is a possible D gene (6 bases). Germline-derived CDR1 and CDR2 are MNHEY and SVGAGI. The CDR3 is made up of 13 amino acids. V lost 7 bases, J lost 5 bases, and 15 bases lay in between. CDR3 region: CASTNTGSHEQYF. CDR3 nucleotide sequence: TGTGCCAGCACAAACACAGGGTCCCACGAGCAGTACTTC.

This clonotype was found a few times. The V and J genes are TRBV11-3 and TRBJ2-1; a weak D match, TRBD2 (6 bases). This CDR3 contains 17 residues. Germline CDR1 reads SGHNT; CDR2 reads YENEEA. Trimming cost V 1 base and J 8 bases, with 21 bases left between them. As DNA, the CDR3 is TGTGCCAGCAGCTTAGGAGGTCTTGGCGGGGCTGGGGATGAGCAGTTCTTC. Protein: CASSLGGLGGAGDEQFF.

This chain links TRBV4-3 with TRBJ2-1, with 8 bases matching TRBD2. This CDR3 comprises 15 residues. Germline CDR1 is LGHNA and CDR2 is YSLEER. Trimming took 4 bases from V and 4 from J; bases not matched to a gene: 6. The CDR3 spells CASSPPGGQYNEQFF. The CDR3, as DNA: TGCGCCAGCAGCCCCCCGGGGGGGCAATACAATGAGCAGTTCTTC.

This clonotype was detected a few times. The genes are TRBV6-5 and TRBJ1-1; 7 nucleotides line up with TRBD1. The CDR3 extends over 13 amino acids. Germline V gene sequence: CDR1 MNHEY, CDR2 SVGAGI. Trimming at V came to 3 bases and at J to 9 bases, leaving 7 bases not matched to a gene. The CDR3 DNA reads TGTGCCAGCAGTTATTTGGACAGGAGCCAAGCTTTCTTT. Amino acid sequence: CASSYLDRSQAFF.

This clonotype turned up a few times. This chain links TRBV3-1 with TRBJ2-5; no reliable D call. Germline loops: CDR1 LGHDT, CDR2 YNNKEL (reference sequence). The CDR3 length is 12 residues. Trimming took off 2 bases at V and 4 bases at J, with 5 bases between the two ends. CDR3 bases: TGTGCCAGCAGCCAAACCGGAGAGACCCAGTACTTC. Protein sequence: CASSQTGETQYF.

The rearrangement joins TRBV28 to TRBJ1-6, with 10 bases aligning to TRBD1. The CDR3 runs 19 residues. V lost 3 bases, J lost 0 bases, and 8 bases stayed unmatched. Germline V gives CDR1 MDHEN, CDR2 SYDVKM. CDR3 nucleotide sequence: TGTGCCAGCAGTTTCGGGACAGGGGTAGGCAGCTCCTATAATTCACCCCTCCACTTT. Its translation is CASSFGTGVGSSYNSPLHF.

This clonotype has just a few counts. The V call is TRBV6-5, the J call TRBJ2-1, with 7 positions matching TRBD1. The ends lost 0 bases at V and 6 bases at J; junction bases unmatched: 8. The germline CDR1 and CDR2 sequences are MNHEY and SVGAGI. This CDR3 is built from 16 residues. The CDR3 bases are TGTGCCAGCAGTTACTCGACGGGACAGTCCCCCAATGAGCAGTTCTTC. Translating gives CASSYSTGQSPNEQFF.

Note on this clonotype: Germline is not matched at one junction end, which may reflect a read error. The chain uses TRBV27 and TRBJ2-1, with TRBD2 identical over 11 bases. The CDR3 totals 16 residues. CDR1 is MNHEY and CDR2 is SMNVEV in the germline V gene (reference sequence). The CDR3: CASSLSLLAGGLEQSF. In DNA form, the CDR3 reads TGTGCCAGCAGTTTATCGCTGCTAGCGGGAGGCCTTGAGCAGTCCTTC.

This clonotype occurred a few times. The chain has TRBV2 and TRBJ2-2; no reliable D call. CDR1 is SNHLY and CDR2 is FYNNEI in the germline V gene. Trimming shortened V by 4 bases and J by 0 bases, and 9 bases separated the two germline ends. CDR3 size: 15 residues. The CDR3 DNA reads TGTGCCAGCAGTGCCAACCCAGCGAACACCGGGGAGCTGTTTTTT. This translates into CASSANPANTGELFF.

This sequence joins TRBV6-2 or TRBV6-3 and TRBJ2-5; D unclear. Trimming took off 0 bases at V and 1 base at J, with 9 bases between the two ends. Germline V CDR1 and CDR2: MNHEY, SVGEGT. The CDR3 sequence is 15 residues long. DNA of the CDR3: TGTGCCAGCAGTTACTCGCAGAACATCCAAGAGACCCAGTACTTC. It specifies CASSYSQNIQETQYF.

V usage is TRBV24-1 and J usage is TRBJ1-2, with unresolved D. Trimming pared 3 bases from V and 6 bases from J, leaving 19 bases between. There are 16 residues in the CDR3. Germline CDR1 and CDR2: KGHDR and SFDVKD. CDR3: CATSDNFREDLDGYTF. CDR3 DNA: TGTGCCACCAGTGATAACTTCCGGGAGGACTTAGATGGCTACACCTTC.